This section outlines one TCR beta chain sequence together with its context. Germline V gene data show CDR1 as MNHEY and CDR2 as SMNVEV (reference sequence). CDR3 length: 14 residues. V was pared by 3 bases and J by 7 bases, with 5 bases of the junction left unmatched. This sample stems from a study of blood T cell repertoires in COVID-19. Per the study methods: Estimation of nucleated cell counts was performed using reference gene primer amplification. Using immunoSEQ multiplex PCR, the repertoire was profiled, and TCRdb retains in-frame clones only, with some absent. V, J and clone size are taken as reported in that table, and D and trimming were inferred from the DNA itself. The sample yields a few hundred thousand clones, 70% to 75% seen once.

The chain uses TRBV27 and TRBJ2-2; TRBD1 matches at 7 bases. Sequenced material: peripheral blood. This clonotype originated in a woman over 75 with acute or convalescent COVID-19. This chain's CDR3 is CASSLANRGGELFF. CDR3 nucleotides: TGTGCCAGCAGTTTGGCGAACAGGGGCGGGGAGCTGTTTTTT.